This T cell receptor beta chain was observed in a study of blood T cell repertoires in COVID-19. Here immunoSEQ multiplex PCR was the method, and the copy in TCRdb shows in-frame clones only, minus some. This table holds roughly 250,000 clones, 70% to 90% found once. The germline gives CDR1 SGHTA, CDR2 FQGNSA. With V trimmed by 4 bases and J by 1 base, 2 bases remained unmatched. The CDR3 totals 14 residues. The sample was peripheral blood. This TCR was recovered from a woman aged 55-69 years with active or convalescent COVID-19. The rearrangement links TRBV7-2 to TRBJ1-1, with TRBD1 matching over 8 bases. DNA for the CDR3: TGTGCCAGCAGCTCCGGACAGGGGAACACTGAAGCTTTCTTT. As protein: CASSSGQGNTEAFF.